Below are 28 T cell receptor beta chains sequenced from a single sample in a study of tumor-infiltrating lymphocytes in primary liver carcinoma. Unsorted whole blood yielded the blood RNA, and germline DNA was also extracted. Production of TCR beta cDNA used 400 to 650 ng total RNA together with a constant-region primer. Libraries of TCR beta came from three nested multiplex PCR rounds with slightly modified ARM-PCR. The first two PCR rounds, roughly 9 cycles each, used TRBV1-TRBV30 forward primers and a C-beta reverse primer. TCRdb redid the calling of the multiplex PCR reads with MiXCR, one entry per CDR3 protein. The sample includes almost 200,000 distinct CDR3 sequences, less than 75% of them seen just once. Sequenced: peripheral blood. The receptors stem from an older woman with primary liver carcinoma and hepatitis B virus infection.

Of note for this clonotype: A read error may account for a junction end that differs from germline. The CDR3 DNA follows: TGTGCCAGCAGTTCGGGACGGAGGAACACTGGAGCTTTCTTT. This translates into CASSSGRRNTGAFF. The chain employs TRBV28 and TRBJ1-1; D is perhaps TRBD1 (5 bases). The CDR3 covers 14 residues. CDR1 is MDHEN, CDR2 SYDVKM, per germline.

For this clonotype: Being one base from a much bigger clone, this may be a read error. The gene calls are TRBV5-5 and TRBJ2-5, with 8 bases lining up with TRBD1. Germline CDR1 SGHKS, CDR2 YYEKEE (reference sequence). This CDR3 has 14 residues. CDR3 loop: CASSGGQAQEAQYF. The CDR3 DNA follows: TGTGCCAGCAGCGGGGGACAGGCACAAGAGGCCCAGTACTTC.

Notes on this clonotype: The CDR3 ends on some other residue instead of the conserved phenylalanine or tryptophan, so this is likely a read error. The chain uses TRBV6-6 and TRBJ2-1; TRBD2 matches at 8 bases. The CDR3 runs 15 residues. The V gene end was trimmed by 4 bases and the J gene end by 2 bases; junction bases not matched to a gene: 4. Germline values: CDR1 MNHNY, CDR2 SVGAGI (reference sequence). CDR3 amino acids: CASSSAGATYNEQFI. CDR3 nucleotides: TGTGCCAGCAGTTCAGCGGGAGCTACCTACAATGAGCAGTTCATC.

Details on this clonotype: An end of the junction does not agree with germline; a read error may underlie this. The V call is TRBV6-1, the J call TRBJ1-1, with D uncertain. The CDR3 consists of 19 residues. In germline, CDR1 is MNHNS, CDR2 SASEGT. CDR3 in amino acids: CASNVGRLKAYPDNTEAFF. The CDR3 coding sequence is TGTGCAAGCAATGTCGGCAGGCTTAAGGCATACCCGGATAACACTGAAGCTTTCTTT.

A note on this clonotype: The conserved phenylalanine or tryptophan is not found at the CDR3 terminus, so this likely reflects a read error. The chain has TRBV11-2 and TRBJ1-1; D call uncertain. V was shortened by 5 bases and J by 4 bases, with 14 bases between the two germline ends. This CDR3 is 14 amino acids long. Germline assignment: CDR1 SGHAT and CDR2 FQNNGV. The CDR3 DNA is TGTGCCAGCAGCCCCCACGGGTTGGTCACTGAAGCTTTCTCA. Residues: CASSPHGLVTEAFS.

Concerning this clonotype itself: Germline is not matched at one junction end, which may reflect a read error. This sequence joins TRBV11-2 and TRBJ2-3, with D possibly TRBD2 on 6 matching bases. CDR1 is SGHAT, CDR2 FQNNGV, per germline. The length of the CDR3 is 14 residues. The CDR3 loop reads CAISLGLPTDMQYF. CDR3 nucleotides: TGTGCCATCAGCCTGGGACTCCCCACAGATATGCAGTATTTT. Filled out from reference TRBV11-2 and TRBJ2-3, the complete variable domain reads EAGVAQSPRYKIIEKRQSVAFWCNPISGHATLYWYQQILGQGPKLLIQFQNNGVVDDSQLPKDRFSAERLKGVDSTLKIQPAKLEDSAVYLCAISLGLPTDMQYFGPGTRLTVL.

In the case of this clonotype: At one of its ends the junction is not consistent with the germline gene, which may arise from a read error. The chain employs TRBV11-2 and TRBJ2-7; no clear D. Germline CDR1 reads SGHAT; CDR2 reads FQNNGV. The CDR3 is 11 amino acids. CDR3 residues: CANSLTIGQYF. The CDR3 DNA reads TGTGCCAACAGCTTAACGATCGGGCAGTACTTC.

This chain connects TRBV11-1 to TRBJ2-1; 13 positions match TRBD2. V gave up 8 bases and J gave up 6 bases; unmatched junction bases: 10. Germline V gives CDR1 SGHAT, CDR2 FQDESV (reference sequence). The CDR3 consists of 16 residues. The chain's CDR3 is CASGPRLAGGSNEQFF. CDR3 nucleotide sequence: TGTGCCAGCGGCCCAAGACTAGCGGGAGGCAGCAATGAGCAGTTCTTC.

V gene TRBV5-1 combines with J gene TRBJ2-7, with 8 bases that match TRBD1. Germline loops: CDR1 SGHRS, CDR2 YFSETQ. The CDR3 sequence is 14 residues long. Losses at the gene ends were 7 bases for V and 2 bases for J; bases not matched to a gene: 8. CDR3 coding DNA: TGCGCCAGCGCCCCGGGACAGGAGGCCTACGAGCAGTACTTC. Protein: CASAPGQEAYEQYF. Looking up the rest from reference TRBV5-1 and TRBJ2-7 gives the full variable domain: KAGVTQTPRYLIKTRGQQVTLSCSPISGHRSVSWYQQTPGQGLQFLFEYFSETQRNKGNFPGRFSGRQFSNSRSEMNVSTLELGDSALYLCASAPGQEAYEQYFGPGTRLTVT.

On this clonotype: Compared with germline, one end of the junction differs, possibly owing to a read error. This rearrangement joins TRBV11-2 to TRBJ1-5, with TRBD1 as a possible D gene (5 bases). This CDR3 has 15 amino acids. Germline lookup yields CDR1 SGHAT and CDR2 FQNNGV. CDR3 in DNA: TGTGCCAGCAGTTTAAATCCAAGGGGCAATCAGCGCCAGCATTTT. Amino acid sequence: CASSLNPRGNQRQHF.

Details on this clonotype: A single base separates this from a much larger clone, so it may be a read error. This chain joins TRBV12-3 or TRBV12-4 and TRBJ2-3, with D unclear. Trimming removed 5 bases at V and 6 bases at J, with 15 bases between. The CDR3 loop spans 14 amino acids. CDR3 sequence (DNA): TGTGCCAGCAGTCCGCCGAACCCCGGGGATACGCAGTATTTT. Protein product: CASSPPNPGDTQYF.

A note on this clonotype: This clone may be a read error of a much larger clone one base away. The rearrangement joins TRBV4-2 to TRBJ2-1, with TRBD2 identical over 7 bases. Losses at the gene ends were 5 bases for V and 8 bases for J; bases not matched to a gene: 12. Germline CDR1 is LGHNA and CDR2 is YNFKEQ. The CDR3 sequence is 15 residues long. The CDR3 bases are TGTGCCAGCAGCTCAGGACTAGTGGTAGGGCATGAGCAGTTCTTC. Amino acids: CASSSGLVVGHEQFF.

The genes are TRBV11-2 and TRBJ1-6; D possibly corresponds to TRBD1 (5 bases). The CDR3 loop spans 17 amino acids. The germline V and J ends were trimmed by 1 base and 6 bases, with 16 bases remaining between them. From germline, CDR1 is SGHAT and CDR2 FQNNGV. In DNA form, the CDR3 reads TGTGCCAGCAGCTTAGGGTGGGTGGACAACGGTAATTCACCCCTCCACTTT. Translation gives CASSLGWVDNGNSPLHF.

As concerns this clonotype: At one of its ends the junction is not consistent with the germline gene, which may arise from a read error. The chain recombines TRBV10-3 with TRBJ1-1; TRBD1 aligns across 7 bases. The CDR3 spans 15 residues. Germline CDR1 and CDR2: ENHRY and SYGVKD. The CDR3 nucleotides read TGTGCCATCAGTGATTTCGGGGGGACAGACACTGAAGCTTTCTTC. Its translation: CAISDFGGTDTEAFF.

This clonotype was recorded once. This sequence may be a read error, since a much larger clone differs from it by one base. The gene calls are TRBV12-3 or TRBV12-4 and TRBJ2-5; 7 nucleotides agree with TRBD2. After removal of 3 bases from V and 4 bases from J, the junction contained 14 bases not matched to a gene. This CDR3 comprises 17 residues. This CDR3 is CASSLKTGTNDGETQYF. The CDR3 nucleotides read TGTGCCAGCAGTTTGAAAACCGGGACTAACGATGGAGAGACCCAGTACTTC.

As regards this clonotype: One end of the junction is discordant with germline, which a read error may explain. The chain joins TRBV10-3 to TRBJ2-3; no clear D. This CDR3 is 15 amino acids long. Germline CDR1 and CDR2: ENHRY and SYGVKD. The CDR3 sequence: CAIRGVAASTDMQYF. DNA of the CDR3: TGTGCCATCAGGGGCGTAGCAGCCAGCACAGATATGCAGTATTTT.

This chain connects TRBV11-2 to TRBJ2-1; 11 positions match TRBD2. This CDR3 has 15 residues. V gave up 5 bases and J gave up 9 bases; unmatched junction bases: 9. CDR1 and CDR2 from the germline V gene are SGHAT and FQNNGV. The CDR3 nucleotides are TGTGCCAGCAGCCCCGGACTAGCGGGCTACTGTGAGCAGTTCTTC. This encodes CASSPGLAGYCEQFF. Based on the CDR3 plus reference TRBV11-2 and TRBJ2-1, the full variable domain is EAGVAQSPRYKIIEKRQSVAFWCNPISGHATLYWYQQILGQGPKLLIQFQNNGVVDDSQLPKDRFSAERLKGVDSTLKIQPAKLEDSAVYLCASSPGLAGYCEQFFGPGTRLTVL.

This clonotype was recorded at least ten times. J is TRBJ2-7 and V is TRBV28, with D possibly being TRBD1 or TRBD2 (5 bases each). The CDR3 runs 15 residues. V lost 5 bases, J lost 3 bases, and 17 bases lay in between. Germline assignment: CDR1 MDHEN and CDR2 SYDVKM. The CDR3 is CASSTTAGTVYEQYF. The CDR3 DNA follows: TGTGCCAGCAGTACTACCGCCGGGACGGTCTACGAGCAGTACTTC.

This clonotype was recorded only once. Sequence at one end of the junction differs from germline and may be a read error. The chain couples TRBV29-1 to TRBJ2-2; possibly TRBD2 for D (5 bases). The CDR3 covers 14 residues. Germline assignment: CDR1 SQVTM and CDR2 ANQGSEA. The DNA of the CDR3 is TGCATCGTTGTTACGCAGAGTAACACCGGGGAACTGTTTTTT. This gives the protein CIVVTQSNTGELFF.

Details on this clonotype: The junction departs from the called germline gene at one end, perhaps through a read error. V and J are TRBV12-3 or TRBV12-4 and TRBJ2-3; possibly TRBD2 for D (6 bases). CDR3 length equals 15 residues. Written as DNA, the CDR3 is TGTGCCAGCGGGCAAACTAGCCGAAGCACAGATATGCAGTATTTT. This gives the protein CASGQTSRSTDMQYF.

This clonotype was seen a handful of times. A much more abundant neighbour one base away suggests this may be a read error. The chain employs TRBV4-2 and TRBJ2-1; a possible D gene is TRBD2 (5 bases). The CDR3 is 16 amino acids. V was cut by 1 base and J by 10 bases, with 20 bases left in between. Germline CDR1 LGHNA, CDR2 YNFKEQ. The CDR3 loop is CASSQVNVGMFGEQFF. In nucleotides, the CDR3 is TGTGCCAGCAGCCAAGTTAATGTCGGGATGTTCGGGGAGCAGTTCTTC.

The rearrangement links TRBV2 to TRBJ2-7; 7 nucleotides line up with TRBD1. This CDR3 spans 13 amino acids. From germline, CDR1 is SNHLY and CDR2 FYNNEI. V was pared by 6 bases and J by 2 bases, with 4 bases of the junction left unmatched. DNA of the CDR3: TGTGCCAGCAGAGACAGGGTGACCTACGAGCAGTACTTC. Translation gives CASRDRVTYEQYF.

This clonotype was counted ten times or more. The V gene is TRBV4-1, the J gene TRBJ1-1; no clear D. The CDR3 is 13 residues long. Trimming stripped 2 bases from V and 5 bases from J, with 9 bases between. The V gene's germline CDR1 is MGHRA and CDR2 YSYEKL. The CDR3 DNA reads TGCGCCAGCAGCCAACCCCCGGGAACTGAAGCTTTCTTT. Translated: CASSQPPGTEAFF.

This clonotype was seen a handful of times. This chain uses TRBV24-1 with TRBJ2-7, with 10 bases that match TRBD2. The germline CDR1 and CDR2 sequences are KGHDR and SFDVKD. The ends lost 3 bases at V and 4 bases at J; junction bases unmatched: 5. The CDR3 extends over 15 amino acids. CDR3 DNA sequence: TGTGCCACCAGTGATACTAGCGGGGCGGAATACGAGCAGTACTTC. This codes for CATSDTSGAEYEQYF.

Points on this clonotype: At one end, the junction sequence differs from germline, possibly due to a read error. The J gene is TRBJ2-5, the V gene TRBV6-1, with 7 nucleotides matching TRBD2. Germline CDR1 is MNHNS and CDR2 is SASEGT. The CDR3 contains 15 residues. CDR3 coding DNA: TGTGCCAGCGTTGGACTAGTGGGTCCTCAAGAGACCCAATACTTC. Translating gives CASVGLVGPQETQYF.

This clonotype was seen ten or more times. This rearrangement joins TRBV6-5 to TRBJ1-2; D gene uncertain. V lost 11 bases to trimming and J lost 0 bases, with 10 bases between them. In germline, CDR1 is MNHEY, CDR2 SVGAGI. The CDR3 runs 12 residues. The CDR3 loop is CAAASANYGYTF. Here the CDR3 DNA reads TGTGCCGCAGCCTCAGCTAACTATGGCTACACCTTC.

Regarding this clonotype: This may arise from a read error, as a much more abundant clone is one base away. The V gene is TRBV29-1, the J gene TRBJ2-2; 11 bases map to TRBD2. CDR1 and CDR2 from the germline V gene are SQVTM and ANQGSEA. CDR3 length equals 14 residues. The chain's CDR3 is CSVDGLAGTRELFF. CDR3 sequence (DNA): TGCAGCGTCGATGGACTAGCGGGCACCAGGGAGCTGTTTTTT.

Of note for this clonotype: A read error may be the cause here, since a much bigger clone is one base away. This rearrangement joins TRBV6-2 or TRBV6-3 to TRBJ1-1; D may be TRBD1 (6 bases). The CDR3 has 12 amino acids. Trimming cost V 7 bases and J 4 bases, with 10 bases left between them. From germline, CDR1 is MNHEY and CDR2 SVGEGT. The CDR3 loop reads CASTQGSTEAFF. As DNA, the CDR3 is TGTGCCAGCACCCAGGGGAGCACTGAAGCTTTCTTT.